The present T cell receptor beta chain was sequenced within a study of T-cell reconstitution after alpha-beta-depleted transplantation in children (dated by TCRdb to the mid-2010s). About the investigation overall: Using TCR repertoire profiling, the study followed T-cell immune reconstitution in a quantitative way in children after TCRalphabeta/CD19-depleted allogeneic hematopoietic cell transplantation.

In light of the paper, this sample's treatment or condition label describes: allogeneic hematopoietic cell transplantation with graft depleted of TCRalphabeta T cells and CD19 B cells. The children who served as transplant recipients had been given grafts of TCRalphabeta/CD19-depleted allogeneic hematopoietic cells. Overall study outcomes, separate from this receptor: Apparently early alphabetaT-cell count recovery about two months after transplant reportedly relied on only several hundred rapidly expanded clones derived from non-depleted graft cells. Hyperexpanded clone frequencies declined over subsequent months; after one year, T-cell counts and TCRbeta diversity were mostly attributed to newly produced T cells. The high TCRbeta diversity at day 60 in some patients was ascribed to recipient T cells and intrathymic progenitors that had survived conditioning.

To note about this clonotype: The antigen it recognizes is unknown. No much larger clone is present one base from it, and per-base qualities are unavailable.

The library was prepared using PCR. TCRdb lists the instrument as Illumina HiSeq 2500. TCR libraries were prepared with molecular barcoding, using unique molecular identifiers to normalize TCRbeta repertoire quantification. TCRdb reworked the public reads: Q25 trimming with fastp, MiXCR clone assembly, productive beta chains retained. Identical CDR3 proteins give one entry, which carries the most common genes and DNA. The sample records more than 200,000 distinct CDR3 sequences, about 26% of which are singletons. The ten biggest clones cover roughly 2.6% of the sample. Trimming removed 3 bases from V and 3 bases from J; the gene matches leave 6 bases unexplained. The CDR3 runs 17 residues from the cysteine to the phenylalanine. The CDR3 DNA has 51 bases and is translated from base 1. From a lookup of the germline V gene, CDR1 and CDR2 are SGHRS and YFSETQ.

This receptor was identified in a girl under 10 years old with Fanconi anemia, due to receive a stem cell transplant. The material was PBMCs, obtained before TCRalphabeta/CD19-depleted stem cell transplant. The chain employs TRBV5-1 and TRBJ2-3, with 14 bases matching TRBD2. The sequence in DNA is TGCGCCAGCAGCTCCCTGACTAGCGGGGGGGCAACAGATACGCAGTATTTT. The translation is CASSSLTSGGATDTQYF.